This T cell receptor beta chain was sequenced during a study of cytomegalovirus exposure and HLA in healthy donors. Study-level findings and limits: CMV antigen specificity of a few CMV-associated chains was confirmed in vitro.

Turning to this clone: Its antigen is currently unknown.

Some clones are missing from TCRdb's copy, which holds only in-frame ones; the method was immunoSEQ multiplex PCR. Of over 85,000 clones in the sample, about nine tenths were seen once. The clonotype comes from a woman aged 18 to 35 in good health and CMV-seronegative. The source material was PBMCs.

CDR3 loop: CAWTDSGHTLNTEAFF. For the CDR3, the DNA is TGTGCCTGGACAGACTCGGGACACACCTTGAACACTGAAGCTTTCTTT. J is TRBJ1-1 and V is TRBV30; possibly TRBD1 for D (6 bases). Germline CDR1 GTSNPN, CDR2 SVGIG (reference sequence). The CDR3 runs to 16 residues. V lost 4 bases and J lost 0, with 18 bases in between.